Listed below are T cell receptor beta chains from one sample, sequenced in a study of control samples from healthy donors and cancer patients. Data came from immunoSEQ multiplex PCR; TCRdb stores just in-frame clones and leaves some out. The sample has under 40,000 clones, over 70% seen once. The source material was PBMCs. Receptor source: a woman aged 55-70 years with lung cancer. The conserved cysteine and the conserved F or W are not part of the CDR3 here. The D gene is left open where the match is weak.

cdr3_length: 11; v_call: TRBV19; j_call: TRBJ2-5; d_call: .; cdr3_aa: ASSKVAWETQY
cdr3_length: 13; v_call: TRBV5-4; j_call: TRBJ2-1; d_call: TRBD1; cdr3_aa: ASSLGGQDNNEQF
cdr3_length: 13; v_call: TRBV19; j_call: TRBJ1-2; d_call: TRBD1; cdr3_aa: ASSVRDRGIDGYT
cdr3_length: 13; v_call: TRBV28; j_call: TRBJ2-5; d_call: TRBD1; cdr3_aa: ASSFPRQGQETQY
cdr3_length: 12; v_call: TRBV29-1; j_call: TRBJ2-7; d_call: .; cdr3_aa: SVEFTTGTYEQY
cdr3_length: 10; v_call: TRBV7-8; j_call: TRBJ1-1; d_call: .; cdr3_aa: ASSSQLTEAF
cdr3_length: 14; v_call: TRBV19; j_call: TRBJ2-7; d_call: .; cdr3_aa: ASSMELSRVGYEQY
cdr3_length: 14; v_call: TRBV21-1; j_call: TRBJ2-2; d_call: .; cdr3_aa: ASSKVWDNNTGELF
cdr3_length: 15; v_call: TRBV4-2; j_call: TRBJ2-2; d_call: TRBD1; cdr3_aa: ASSRQGGDWNTGELF
cdr3_length: 11; v_call: TRBV15; j_call: TRBJ1-4; d_call: .; cdr3_aa: ATRGPSNEKLF
cdr3_length: 12; v_call: TRBV28; j_call: TRBJ2-1; d_call: .; cdr3_aa: ASSLGGKYNEQF
cdr3_length: 9; v_call: TRBV6-1; j_call: TRBJ2-4; d_call: .; cdr3_aa: ASSEADWGY
cdr3_length: 14; v_call: TRBV4-3; j_call: TRBJ1-5; d_call: TRBD1; cdr3_aa: ASSQARTGVHQPQH
cdr3_length: 10; v_call: TRBV12-3/TRBV12-4; j_call: TRBJ2-2; d_call: .; cdr3_aa: ASSLVSGELF
cdr3_length: 13; v_call: TRBV7-9; j_call: TRBJ2-7; d_call: TRBD2; cdr3_aa: ASSGTSGGTYEQY
cdr3_length: 11; v_call: TRBV20-1; j_call: TRBJ2-3; d_call: .; cdr3_aa: SASPGAPDTQY
cdr3_length: 11; v_call: TRBV11-1; j_call: TRBJ2-3; d_call: TRBD1; cdr3_aa: ASQTTGGDTQY
cdr3_length: 14; v_call: TRBV11-3; j_call: TRBJ2-1; d_call: TRBD2; cdr3_aa: ASSLGLREGIDEQF
cdr3_length: 15; v_call: TRBV29-1; j_call: TRBJ2-7; d_call: TRBD2; cdr3_aa: SVEDLGGASGDYEQY
cdr3_length: 13; v_call: TRBV7-8; j_call: TRBJ2-7; d_call: TRBD1; cdr3_aa: ASSWTGLSSYEQY
cdr3_length: 11; v_call: TRBV7-2; j_call: TRBJ2-7; d_call: .; cdr3_aa: ASSAANSYEQY